This passage covers 2 T cell receptor beta chains from one sample sequenced in a study of Tregs in tolerant kidney transplant recipients. Their antigens remain unidentified. TCRdb's copy holds only in-frame clones and misses some; the assay was immunoSEQ multiplex PCR. The sample carries around 11,000 clones, around 91% recorded once. Here the sequenced sample was Tregs from blood cultured with allogeneic cells, taken before the transplant. The receptors shown here come from a human patient who received a combined kidney and bone marrow transplant.

The rearrangement uses TRBV30 and TRBJ1-2; D remains unclear. The CDR3 has 10 residues. V lost 8 bases and J lost 6, with 10 bases in between. Germline-derived CDR1 and CDR2 are GTSNPN and SVGIG (reference sequence). DNA of the CDR3: TGTGCCGGAAGGGCGAATGGCTACACCTTC. Translation: CAGRANGYTF.

CDR3 sequence: CASSYFPGGNYGYTF. CDR3 bases: TGTGCCAGCAGTTACTTTCCAGGGGGGAACTATGGCTACACCTTC. The chain is built from TRBV6-6 and TRBJ1-2; 7 bases are shared with TRBD1. CDR1 MNHNY and CDR2 SVGAGI come from the germline V gene (reference sequence). CDR3 length: 15 residues. The ends lost 1 base at V and 2 bases at J; junction bases unmatched: 4.